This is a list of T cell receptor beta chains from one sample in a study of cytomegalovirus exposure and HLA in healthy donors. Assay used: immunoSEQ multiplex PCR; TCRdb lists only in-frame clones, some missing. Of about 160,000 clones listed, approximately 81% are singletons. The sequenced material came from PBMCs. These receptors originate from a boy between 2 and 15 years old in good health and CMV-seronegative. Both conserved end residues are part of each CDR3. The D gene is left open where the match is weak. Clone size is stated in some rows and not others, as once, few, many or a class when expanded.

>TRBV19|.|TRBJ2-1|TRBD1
TGTGCCAGTAGCTATCAGGGGGTCCGGGGACATGAGCAGTTCTTC
CASSYQGVRGHEQFF
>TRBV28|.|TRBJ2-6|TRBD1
TGTGCCAGCAGTCCGCCGGGACAGGGTGATCTTGCTGGGGCCAACGTCCTGACTTTC
CASSPPGQGDLAGANVLTF
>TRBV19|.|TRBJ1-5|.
TGTGCCAGTTGGTCGGGGGGCGTTCAGCCCCAGCATTTT
CASWSGGVQPQHF
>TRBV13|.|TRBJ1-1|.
TGTGCCAGCAGCCACCCCACAGGGCCCACTGAAGCTTTCTTT
CASSHPTGPTEAFF
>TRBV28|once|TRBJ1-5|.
TGTGCCAGCAGTTTACAGGGTAATCAGCCCCAGCATTTT
CASSLQGNQPQHF
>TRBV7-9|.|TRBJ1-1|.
TGTGCCAGCAGCTCACAGAACACTGAAGCTTTCTTT
CASSSQNTEAFF
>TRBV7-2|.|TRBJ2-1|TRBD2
TGTGCCAGCAGCCCAAGACTAGCGGGGGGCGATGAGCAGTTCTTC
CASSPRLAGGDEQFF
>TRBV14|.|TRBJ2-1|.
TGTGCCAGCAGCCAAGCAGGGCCTTCCTACAATGAGCAGTTCTTC
CASSQAGPSYNEQFF
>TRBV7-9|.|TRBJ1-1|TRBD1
TGTGCCAGCAGCCCAGGGGGGTACACTGAAGCTTTCTTT
CASSPGGYTEAFF
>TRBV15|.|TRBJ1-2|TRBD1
TGTGCCACCAGCAGAGATGTACAGGGGGCCTATGGCTACACCTTC
CATSRDVQGAYGYTF
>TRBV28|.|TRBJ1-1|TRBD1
TGTGCCAGCAGGATACCCAGGGGGCGTGGATCCCCGAACACTGAAGCTTTCTTT
CASRIPRGRGSPNTEAFF
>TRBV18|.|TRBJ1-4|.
TGTGCCAGCTCACCTCAGGGTGAAAAACTGTTTTTT
CASSPQGEKLFF
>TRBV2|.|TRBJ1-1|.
TGTGCCAGCAGCAGGGTAACGAACACTGAAGCTTTCTTT
CASSRVTNTEAFF
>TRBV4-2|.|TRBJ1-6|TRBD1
TGTGCCAGCAGCCAAGACGAAACCCGACAGGGGGGTTTTAATTCACCCCTCCACTTT
CASSQDETRQGGFNSPLHF
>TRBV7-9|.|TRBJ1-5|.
TGTTCCAGCAGCCCCATGGGGGGGCCCCAGCATTTT
CSSSPMGGPQHF
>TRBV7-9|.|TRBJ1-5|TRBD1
TGTTCCAGCAGCTCCAACCTCGGACAGGCCTCTCAGCCCCAGCATTTT
CSSSSNLGQASQPQHF
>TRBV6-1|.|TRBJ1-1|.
TGTGCCAGCAGTGCCCTTACAGGGCCCACTGAAGCTTTCTTT
CASSALTGPTEAFF
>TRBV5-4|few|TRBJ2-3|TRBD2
TGTGCCAGCAGCGGGACTAGCGGGGGGGTGAGCACAGATACGCAGTATTTT
CASSGTSGGVSTDTQYF
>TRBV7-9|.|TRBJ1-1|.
TGTTCCAGCAGCTTAGTTAGGGGAGAAGCTTTCTTT
CSSSLVRGEAFF
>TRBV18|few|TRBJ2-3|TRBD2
TGTGCCAGCTCACCACCGGCTAGCGGGAGCAACACGCAGTATTTT
CASSPPASGSNTQYF
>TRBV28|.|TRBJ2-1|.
TGTGCCAGCAGCCTAGCAATCTACAATGAGCAGTTCTTC
CASSLAIYNEQFF
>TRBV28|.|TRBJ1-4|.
TGTGCCAGCAGTGCCCACTCCCCGGGGGGTAATGAAAAACTGTTTTTT
CASSAHSPGGNEKLFF
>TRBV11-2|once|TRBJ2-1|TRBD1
TGTGCCAGCAGCTTGGGAATGCCGGGACAGGGGAAGAATGAGCAGTTCTTC
CASSLGMPGQGKNEQFF
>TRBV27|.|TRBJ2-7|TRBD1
TGTGCCAGCTATGGGACAGGAGTCTACGAGCAGTACTTC
CASYGTGVYEQYF
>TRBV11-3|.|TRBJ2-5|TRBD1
TGTGCCAGCAGCGGACAGGGAACCGAGACCCAGTACTTC
CASSGQGTETQYF
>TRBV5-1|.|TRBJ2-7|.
TGCGCCAGCAGCTTAGGCCAGGGAACACCCTACGAGCAGTACTTC
CASSLGQGTPYEQYF
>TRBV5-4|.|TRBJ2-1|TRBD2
TGTGCCAGCAGCCGCCTAGCGGGAGAAGTTGAGTTCTTC
CASSRLAGEVEFF
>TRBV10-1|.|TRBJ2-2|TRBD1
TGCGCCAGCAGTGACGGTAGGGACAGCGACACCGGGGAGCTGTTTTTT
CASSDGRDSDTGELFF
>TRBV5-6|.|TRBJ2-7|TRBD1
TGTGCCAGCAGCTTGGGAGACAGGGGTTGGCAGTACTTC
CASSLGDRGWQYF